Below, 12 T cell receptor beta chains from the same sample are listed, as sequenced in a study of CXCR3-negative and CXCR3-positive naive CD8 T cells. Preparation of TRB cDNA libraries relied on 5' RACE carrying UMI labels. TCRdb derives one entry per CDR3 protein from the 5' RACE reads, leaving out DNA. There are 45,000 to 55,000 distinct CDR3 sequences in the sample, with about 15% held by the top ten. The sequenced sample consisted of memory CD8+ T cells from blood. The receptors were gathered from a human donor in good health. Some clones in this sample may be carry-over from other donors' samples.

The rearrangement joins TRBV6-5 to TRBJ1-1; TCRdb names TRBD1, which stays unverified in the absence of DNA. Germline loops: CDR1 MNHEY, CDR2 SVGAGI. The CDR3 sequence is 13 residues long. The CDR3 here is CASNMGGSTEAFF.

The rearrangement joins TRBV14 to TRBJ2-3; no DNA is available, so the TRBD1 call from TCRdb remains unchecked. Germline V CDR1 and CDR2: SGHDN, FVKESK. The CDR3 covers 13 residues. The CDR3 here is CASSQEWDSDLYF.

This chain joins TRBV29-1 and TRBJ2-3; TCRdb lists TRBD2, though no DNA is available to test this call. Per germline, CDR1 SQVTM and CDR2 ANQGSEA. The CDR3 has 14 amino acids. The CDR3 sequence: CSVEFRLAGVTQYF.

The CDR3 protein is CATSRGSDYYEQYF. The rearrangement uses TRBV15 and TRBJ2-7. This CDR3 comprises 14 residues. Germline V gene data show CDR1 as LNHNV and CDR2 as YYDKDF (reference sequence). The whole variable domain, remainder taken from reference TRBV15 and TRBJ2-7, is DAMVIQNPRYQVTQFGKPVTLSCSQTLNHNVMYWYQQKSSQAPKLLFHYYDKDFNNEADTPDNFQSRRPNTSFCFLDIRSPGLGDTAMYLCATSRGSDYYEQYFGPGTRLTVT.

The rearrangement joins TRBV29-1 to TRBJ2-5. From germline, CDR1 is SQVTM and CDR2 ANQGSEA. The CDR3 has 13 amino acids. The CDR3 reads CSVAFGIEETQYF.

This rearrangement joins TRBV12-3 or TRBV12-4 to TRBJ2-1; without DNA, the TCRdb call of TRBD1 cannot be checked. There are 19 residues in the CDR3. The CDR3 region is CASGSPADPLKGSYNEQFF.

The chain couples TRBV6-2 or TRBV6-3 to TRBJ2-2; there is no DNA to check the TCRdb D call of TRBD2. The CDR3 loop spans 18 amino acids. Per the germline V gene, CDR1 is MNHEY and CDR2 is SVGEGT. The CDR3 region is CASSYPTSGASNTGELFF.

V is TRBV11-1 and J is TRBJ2-4; TCRdb's D call, TRBD2, is unchecked because there is no DNA. Germline CDR1 and CDR2: SGHAT and FQDESV (reference sequence). The CDR3 extends over 19 amino acids. CDR3 loop: CASSPGLAGAAWSKNIQYF. Together with reference TRBV11-1 and TRBJ2-4, the CDR3 gives the full variable domain: EAEVAQSPRYKITEKSQAVAFWCDPISGHATLYWYRQILGQGPELLVQFQDESVVDDSQLPKDRFSAERLKGVDSTLKIQPAELGDSAMYLCASSPGLAGAAWSKNIQYFGAGTRLSVL.

The genes are TRBV7-8 and TRBJ2-1. The CDR3 totals 13 residues. Germline CDR1 is SGHVS and CDR2 is FQNEAQ. CDR3 sequence reads: CASSHEVGDEQFF.

The V gene is TRBV2, the J gene TRBJ1-5; TCRdb proposes TRBD1, but this gene call is untestable without DNA. CDR3 length: 15 amino acids. Germline V gene sequence: CDR1 SNHLY, CDR2 FYNNEI. The CDR3 reads CASSNGQGTNQPQHF.

The chain is built from TRBV3-1 and TRBJ2-7; TCRdb's D call of TRBD2 is untestable without DNA. This CDR3 comprises 17 residues. CDR1 and CDR2 from the germline V gene are LGHDT and YNNKEL (reference sequence). The CDR3 loop reads CASSQELGDKGTYEQYF.

J is TRBJ2-3 and V is TRBV6-4. From germline, CDR1 is MRHNA and CDR2 SNTAGT. This CDR3 region has 13 residues. The CDR3 is CASARSDTDTQYF.